This T cell receptor beta chain was identified in a study of cytomegalovirus exposure and HLA in healthy donors. Study summary: From donors who were HLA-typed, an early data release held 65 million to 85 million unique TCRs. Regarding the study as a whole: It has been reported that TCR beta sequences accurately predicted the HLA-A and HLA-B alleles of most subjects. An analysis that was carried out later associated approximately 15,000 TCR beta sequences with HLA alleles at 0.05 false discovery rate.

As for this clone: Its antigen is not identified.

Germline loops: CDR1 MGHDK, CDR2 SYGVNS. Trimming cost V 5 bases and J 4 bases, with 21 bases left between them. The CDR3 spans 17 residues. PCR primers comprised 60 Vbeta and 13 Jbeta primers. Here immunoSEQ multiplex PCR was the method, and the copy in TCRdb shows in-frame clones only, minus some. Among about 140,000 clones listed, about four fifths were seen once. The V and J genes are TRBV25-1 and TRBJ1-5, with D tentatively TRBD1 (6 bases). The sequencing sample was made of PBMCs. The source of this sequence is a female donor in good health and CMV-seronegative. For the CDR3, the DNA is TGTGCCAGCAGTACCCCTTCCAGGGGTGATAATAATCAGCCCCAGCATTTT. It is translated as CASSTPSRGDNNQPQHF.